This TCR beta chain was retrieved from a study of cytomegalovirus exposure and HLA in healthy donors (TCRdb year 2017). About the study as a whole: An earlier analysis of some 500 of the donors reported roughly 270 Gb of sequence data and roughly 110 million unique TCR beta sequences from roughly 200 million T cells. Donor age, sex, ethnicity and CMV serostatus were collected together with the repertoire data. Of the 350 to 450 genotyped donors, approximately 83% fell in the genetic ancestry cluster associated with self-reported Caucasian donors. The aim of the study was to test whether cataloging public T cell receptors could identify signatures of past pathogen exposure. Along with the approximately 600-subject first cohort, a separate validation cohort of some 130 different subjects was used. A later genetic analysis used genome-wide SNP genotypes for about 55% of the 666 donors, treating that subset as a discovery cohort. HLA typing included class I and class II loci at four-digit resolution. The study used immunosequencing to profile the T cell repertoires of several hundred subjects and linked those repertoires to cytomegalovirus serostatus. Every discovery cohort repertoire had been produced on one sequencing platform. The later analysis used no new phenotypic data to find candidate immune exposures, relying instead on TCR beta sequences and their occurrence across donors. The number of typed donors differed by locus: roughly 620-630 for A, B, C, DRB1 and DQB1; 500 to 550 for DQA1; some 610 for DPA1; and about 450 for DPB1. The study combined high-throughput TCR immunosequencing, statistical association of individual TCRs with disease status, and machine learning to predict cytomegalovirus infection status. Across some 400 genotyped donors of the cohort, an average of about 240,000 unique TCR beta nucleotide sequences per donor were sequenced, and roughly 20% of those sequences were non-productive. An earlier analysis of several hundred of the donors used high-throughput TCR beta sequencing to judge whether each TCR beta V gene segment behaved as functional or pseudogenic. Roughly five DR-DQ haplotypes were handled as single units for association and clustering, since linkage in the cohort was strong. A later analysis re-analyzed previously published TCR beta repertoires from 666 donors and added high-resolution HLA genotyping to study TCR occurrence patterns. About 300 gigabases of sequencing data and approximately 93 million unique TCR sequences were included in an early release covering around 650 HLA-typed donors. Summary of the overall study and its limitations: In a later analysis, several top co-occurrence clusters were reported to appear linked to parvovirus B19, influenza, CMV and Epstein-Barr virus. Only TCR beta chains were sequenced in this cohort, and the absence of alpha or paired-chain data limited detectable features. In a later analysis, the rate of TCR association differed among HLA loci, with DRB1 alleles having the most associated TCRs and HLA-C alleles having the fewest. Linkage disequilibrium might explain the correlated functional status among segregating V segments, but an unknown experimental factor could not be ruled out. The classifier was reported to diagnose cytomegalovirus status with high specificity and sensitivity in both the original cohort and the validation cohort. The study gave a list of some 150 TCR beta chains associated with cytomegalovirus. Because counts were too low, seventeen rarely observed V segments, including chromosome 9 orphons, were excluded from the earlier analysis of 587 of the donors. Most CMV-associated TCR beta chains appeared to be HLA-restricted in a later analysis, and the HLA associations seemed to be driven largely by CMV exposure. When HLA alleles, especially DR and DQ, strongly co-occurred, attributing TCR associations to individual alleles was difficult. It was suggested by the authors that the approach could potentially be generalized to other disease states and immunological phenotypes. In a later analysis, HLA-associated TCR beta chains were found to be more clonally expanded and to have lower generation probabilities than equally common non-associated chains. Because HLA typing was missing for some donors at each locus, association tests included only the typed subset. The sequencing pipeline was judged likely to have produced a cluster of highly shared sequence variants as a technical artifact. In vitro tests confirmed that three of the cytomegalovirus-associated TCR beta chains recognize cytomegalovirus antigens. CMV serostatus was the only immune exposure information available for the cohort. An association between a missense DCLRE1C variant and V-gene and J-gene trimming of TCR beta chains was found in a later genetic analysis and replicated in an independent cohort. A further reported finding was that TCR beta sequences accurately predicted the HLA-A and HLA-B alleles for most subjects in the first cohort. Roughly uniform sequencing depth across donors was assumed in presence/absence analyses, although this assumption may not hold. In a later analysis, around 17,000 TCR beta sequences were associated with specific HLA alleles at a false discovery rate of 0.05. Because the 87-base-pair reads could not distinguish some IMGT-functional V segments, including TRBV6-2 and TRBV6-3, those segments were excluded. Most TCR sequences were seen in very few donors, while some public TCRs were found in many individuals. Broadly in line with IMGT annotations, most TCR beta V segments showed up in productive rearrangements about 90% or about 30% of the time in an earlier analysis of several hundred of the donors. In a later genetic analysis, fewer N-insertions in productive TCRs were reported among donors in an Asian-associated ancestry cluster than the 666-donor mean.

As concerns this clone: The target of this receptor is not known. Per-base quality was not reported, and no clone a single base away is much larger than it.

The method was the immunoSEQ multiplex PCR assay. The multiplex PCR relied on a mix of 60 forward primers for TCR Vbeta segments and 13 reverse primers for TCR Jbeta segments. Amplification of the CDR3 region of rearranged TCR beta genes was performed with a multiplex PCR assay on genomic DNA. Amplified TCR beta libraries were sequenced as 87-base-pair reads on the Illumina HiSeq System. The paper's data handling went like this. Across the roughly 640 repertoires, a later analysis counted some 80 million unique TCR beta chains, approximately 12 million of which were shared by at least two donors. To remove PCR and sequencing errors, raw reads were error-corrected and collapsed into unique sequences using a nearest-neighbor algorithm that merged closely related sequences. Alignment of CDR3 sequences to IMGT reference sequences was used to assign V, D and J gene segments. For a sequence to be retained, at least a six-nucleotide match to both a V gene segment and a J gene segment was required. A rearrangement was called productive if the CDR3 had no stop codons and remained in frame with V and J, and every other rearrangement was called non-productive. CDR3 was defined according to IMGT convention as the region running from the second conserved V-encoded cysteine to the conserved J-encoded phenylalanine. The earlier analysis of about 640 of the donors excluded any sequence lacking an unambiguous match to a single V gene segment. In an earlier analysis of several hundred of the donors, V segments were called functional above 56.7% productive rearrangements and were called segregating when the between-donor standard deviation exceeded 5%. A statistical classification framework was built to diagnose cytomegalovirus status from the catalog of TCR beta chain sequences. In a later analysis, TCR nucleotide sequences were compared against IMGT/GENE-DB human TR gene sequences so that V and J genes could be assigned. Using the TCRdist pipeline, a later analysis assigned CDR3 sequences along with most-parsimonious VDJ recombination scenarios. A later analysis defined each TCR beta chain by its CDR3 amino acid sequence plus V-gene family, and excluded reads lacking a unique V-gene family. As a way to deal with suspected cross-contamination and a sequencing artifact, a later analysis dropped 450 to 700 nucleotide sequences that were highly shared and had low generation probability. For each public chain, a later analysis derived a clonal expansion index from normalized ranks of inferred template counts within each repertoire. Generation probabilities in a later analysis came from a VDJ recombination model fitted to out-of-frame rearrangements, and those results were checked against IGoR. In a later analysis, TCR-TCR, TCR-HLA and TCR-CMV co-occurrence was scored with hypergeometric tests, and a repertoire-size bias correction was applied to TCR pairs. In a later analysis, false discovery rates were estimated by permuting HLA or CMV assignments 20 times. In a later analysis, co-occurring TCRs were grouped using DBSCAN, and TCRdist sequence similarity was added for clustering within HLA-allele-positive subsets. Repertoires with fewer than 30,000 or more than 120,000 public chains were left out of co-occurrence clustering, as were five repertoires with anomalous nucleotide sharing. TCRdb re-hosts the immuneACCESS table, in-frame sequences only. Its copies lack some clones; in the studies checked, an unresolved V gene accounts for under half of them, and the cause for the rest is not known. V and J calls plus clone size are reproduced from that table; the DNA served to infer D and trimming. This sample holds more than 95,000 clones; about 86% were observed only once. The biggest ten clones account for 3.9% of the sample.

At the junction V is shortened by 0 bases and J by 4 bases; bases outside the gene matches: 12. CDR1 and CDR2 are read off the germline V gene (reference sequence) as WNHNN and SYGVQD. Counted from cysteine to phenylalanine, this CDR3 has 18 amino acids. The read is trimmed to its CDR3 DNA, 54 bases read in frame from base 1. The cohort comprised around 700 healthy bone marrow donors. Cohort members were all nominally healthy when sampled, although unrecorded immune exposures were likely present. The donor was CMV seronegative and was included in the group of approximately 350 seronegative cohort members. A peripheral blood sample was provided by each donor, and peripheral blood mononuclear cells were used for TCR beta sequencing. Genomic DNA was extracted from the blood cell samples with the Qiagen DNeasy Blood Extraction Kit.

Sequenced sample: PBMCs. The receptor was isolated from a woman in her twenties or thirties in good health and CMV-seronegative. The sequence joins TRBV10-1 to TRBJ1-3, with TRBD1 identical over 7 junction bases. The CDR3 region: CASSESSTGAPSGNTIYF. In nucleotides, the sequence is TGCGCCAGCAGTGAGTCGAGTACAGGGGCGCCCTCAGGAAACACCATATATTTT.